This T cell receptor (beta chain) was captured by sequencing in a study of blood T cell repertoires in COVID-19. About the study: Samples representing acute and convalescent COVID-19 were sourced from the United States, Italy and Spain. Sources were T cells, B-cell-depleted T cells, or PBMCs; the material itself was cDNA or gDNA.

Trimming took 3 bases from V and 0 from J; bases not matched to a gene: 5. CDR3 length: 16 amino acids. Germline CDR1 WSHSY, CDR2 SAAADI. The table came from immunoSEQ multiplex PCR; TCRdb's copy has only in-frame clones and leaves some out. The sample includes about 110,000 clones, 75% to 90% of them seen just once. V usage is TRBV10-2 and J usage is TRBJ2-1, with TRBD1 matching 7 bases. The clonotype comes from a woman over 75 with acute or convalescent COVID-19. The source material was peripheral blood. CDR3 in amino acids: CASSDPGTASYNEQFF. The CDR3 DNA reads TGCGCCAGCAGTGACCCCGGGACAGCCTCCTACAATGAGCAGTTCTTC.